One sample yielded the 2 T cell receptor beta chains listed below, sequenced in a study of shared clonotypes between healthy human individuals. Clones were sequenced by immunoSEQ multiplex PCR, and TCRdb holds only the in-frame ones, with some missing. This sample has some 660,000 clones, with around 78% found just once. The sample was memory CD4+ T cells sorted from blood. Subset indicated: CD45RA-negative fraction. Receptors were obtained from a woman in her twenties or thirties in good health.

The chain is built from TRBV5-1 and TRBJ2-7; 8 bases align to TRBD2. The junction had 10 bases not matched to a gene; V was cut back by 4 bases and J by 4 bases. In germline, CDR1 is SGHRS, CDR2 YFSETQ. The CDR3 totals 15 residues. CDR3 region: CASSPRAGVGYEQYF. The CDR3 nucleotides read TGCGCCAGCAGCCCACGAGCGGGAGTGGGGTACGAGCAGTACTTC.

This clone was picked up a small number of times. J is TRBJ2-1 and V is TRBV5-4; the match to TRBD2 covers 9 bases. This CDR3 has 16 residues. Germline values: CDR1 SGHNT, CDR2 YYREEE (reference sequence). After removal of 5 bases from V and 1 base from J, the junction contained 7 bases not matched to a gene. This CDR3 reads CASRTISGSSYNEQFF. CDR3 DNA sequence: TGTGCCAGCAGAACCATTAGCGGGAGTTCCTACAATGAGCAGTTCTTC. Full variable domain (remainder filled in from reference TRBV5-4 and TRBJ2-1): ETGVTQSPTHLIKTRGQQVTLRCSSQSGHNTVSWYQQALGQGPQFIFQYYREEENGRGNFPPRFSGLQFPNYSSELNVNALELDDSALYLCASRTISGSSYNEQFFGPGTRLTVL.